Detailed here is one T cell receptor (beta chain). Antigen specificity is unknown. This entry is derived from a study of somatic mutations in cytotoxic T cells in rheumatoid arthritis. Study overall: Patients had approximately 33 ml EDTA blood drawn right after diagnosis, before any treatment. Sorted by flow to nearly 100% purity were some V beta antibody-stained T-cell populations, including V beta1+ cells sequenced for TCRB.

The study, taken as a whole, reports: The identity of the antigens targeted by the expanded CD8+ clones remained unknown. Levels of CD8+ T-cell clonality in rheumatoid arthritis patients were statistically indistinguishable from those seen in age-matched healthy controls, with no significant difference.

Profiling relied on immunoSEQ multiplex PCR, and the TCRdb table lists in-frame clones only, not all of them. Found here are more than 15,000 clones, almost 85% of them singletons; the top ten hold about 8.1%. There are 15 residues in the CDR3. With V trimmed by 0 bases and J by 7 bases, 6 bases remained unmatched. Germline CDR1 and CDR2: SGHAT and FQNNGV. Material for sequencing was CD8+ T cells sorted from blood. The source is an adult with rheumatoid arthritis. The V gene is TRBV11-2, the J gene TRBJ2-1; 7 nucleotides line up with TRBD2. The CDR3 coding sequence is TGTGCCAGCAGCTTAGAGTGGGCTAGCGGTAATGAGCAGTTCTTC. It encodes CASSLEWASGNEQFF.